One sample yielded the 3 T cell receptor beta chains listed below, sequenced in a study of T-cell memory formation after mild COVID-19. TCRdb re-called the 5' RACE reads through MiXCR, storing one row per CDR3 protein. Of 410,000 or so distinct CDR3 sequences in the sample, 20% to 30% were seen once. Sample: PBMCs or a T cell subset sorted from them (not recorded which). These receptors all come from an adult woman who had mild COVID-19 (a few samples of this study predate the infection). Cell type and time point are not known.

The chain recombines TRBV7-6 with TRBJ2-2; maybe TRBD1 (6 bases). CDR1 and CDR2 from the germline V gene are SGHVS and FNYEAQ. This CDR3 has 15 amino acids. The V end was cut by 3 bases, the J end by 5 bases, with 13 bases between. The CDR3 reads CASSFPGVETGELFF. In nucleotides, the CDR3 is TGTGCCAGCAGCTTCCCAGGGGTTGAGACCGGGGAGCTGTTTTTT.

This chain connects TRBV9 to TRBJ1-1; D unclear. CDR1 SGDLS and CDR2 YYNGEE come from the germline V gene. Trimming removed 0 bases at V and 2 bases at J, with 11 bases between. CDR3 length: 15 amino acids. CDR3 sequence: CASSVGEYSNTEAFF. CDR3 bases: TGTGCCAGCAGCGTAGGAGAGTACTCTAACACTGAAGCTTTCTTT.

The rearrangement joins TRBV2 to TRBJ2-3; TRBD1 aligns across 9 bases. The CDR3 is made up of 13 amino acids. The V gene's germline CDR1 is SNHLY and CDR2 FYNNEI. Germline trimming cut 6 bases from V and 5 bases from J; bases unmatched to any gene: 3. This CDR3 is CASSRDREDTQYF. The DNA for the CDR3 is TGTGCCAGCAGCCGGGACAGGGAAGATACGCAGTATTTT.